The sequence of this T cell receptor beta chain was determined in a study of T cell changes during pregnancy in multiple sclerosis. Method: immunoSEQ multiplex PCR; TCRdb's copy keeps in-frame clones and lacks some. The sample has 110,000 or so clones, approximately 95% seen once; the top ten hold approximately 6.2%. Germline trimming cut 3 bases from V and 6 bases from J; bases unmatched to any gene: 6. CDR3 length: 15 amino acids. CDR1 and CDR2 from the germline V gene are SGHKS and YYEKEE (reference sequence). The V gene is TRBV5-5, the J gene TRBJ2-2; TRBD1 matches at 9 bases. The sequencing here drew on peripheral blood, taken before pregnancy. The sequence was obtained from a female donor with multiple sclerosis, enrolled in a pregnancy study. The CDR3 sequence is CASSWTGDWAGELFF. CDR3 DNA sequence: TGTGCCAGCAGCTGGACAGGGGATTGGGCCGGGGAGCTGTTTTTT.